This is a list of T cell receptor beta chains from one sample in a study of early T cells in non-severe SARS-CoV-2 infection. MiXCR, run by TCRdb on the 5' RACE reads, gives a single entry per CDR3 protein. Of roughly 53,000 distinct CDR3 sequences in the sample, around 8.5% are singletons; the top ten hold around 21%. Sequencing was performed on whole blood. These receptors were collected from an adult who was a healthcare worker with PCR-confirmed SARS-CoV-2 infection or an uninfected control (not recorded which). Each CDR3 is given without its conserved first and last residue. The D gene is left open where the match is weak.

V,D,CDR3
TRBV7-3,NA,ASSLGGNGPGIAQY
TRBV30,NA,AWSLGPYEQY
TRBV12-3/TRBV12-4,NA,ASKVQTSTDTQY
TRBV20-1,NA,SATDVGYGYT
TRBV6-5,TRBD1,ASSRDRENSPLH
TRBV2,NA,ASSTMDGLTRANVLT
TRBV5-1,TRBD1,ASESDRGETF
TRBV7-8,NA,ASSSAGTGELF
TRBV12-3/TRBV12-4,NA,ASRPTSADSGNTIY
TRBV20-1,TRBD2,SASSSGDSYEQY
TRBV30,TRBD1,AWSRGYGYT
TRBV7-8,TRBD1,ASSPGQRNTGELF
TRBV4-1,TRBD1,ASSQEGQGGEKLF
TRBV11-2,TRBD2,ASSLGLAGKQF
TRBV28,NA,ASRDNYGYT
TRBV3-1,NA,ASSQVVNTEAF
TRBV25-1,NA,ASSDGGAYEQY
TRBV10-1,NA,ASSRGEDTEAF
TRBV30,NA,AWSISMGQPQH
TRBV7-9,NA,ASSLAGDTEAF
TRBV15,TRBD2,ATSRDRVGGARELF
TRBV2,NA,ASSGWYFGGTTDTQY
TRBV3-1,NA,ASSHGGGKYEQY
TRBV3-1,TRBD2,ASSQDRGADTQY
TRBV4-1,NA,ASSPFTGELF
TRBV11-2,NA,ASSLGSRTEAF
TRBV7-9,TRBD2,ASSSPVVGLAPETQY
TRBV3-1,TRBD2,ASSRGLAGARGTGELF
TRBV7-8,TRBD1,ASSIGQGSNYGYT
TRBV7-9,NA,ASSRGGGADTQY
TRBV12-3/TRBV12-4,TRBD2,ASRLRLAGYQETQY
TRBV27,NA,ASSLSGYGYT
TRBV6-2/TRBV6-3,NA,ASSYGRGNEQF
TRBV11-2,TRBD2,ASSQLAGGTAGELF
TRBV7-8,NA,ASSHPSSRSPLYEQY
TRBV19,NA,ASSIAPSSGELF
TRBV2,NA,ASPGEGTYEQY
TRBV3-1,NA,ASSQAKGPSNNIQY
TRBV19,TRBD2,ASKSSGDPKQY
TRBV7-2,TRBD2,ASSLFGAGQF
TRBV6-1,NA,ASSETLSSYNEQF
TRBV20-1,NA,RAAVDNTRNTEAF
TRBV30,NA,AWSDRYNSPLH
TRBV11-2,NA,ASSPGDTWTTF
TRBV14,NA,ASSQGVGSPLH
TRBV6-1,TRBD1,ASSSKPGQGKIEAF
TRBV6-2/TRBV6-3,TRBD1,ASRPSIQGAEAF
TRBV27,NA,ASSSRGGEPYEQY
TRBV9,NA,ASSVWRQAEDTQY
TRBV7-8,NA,ASSFGVVGTQY
TRBV6-5,NA,ATMGEGNTGELF
TRBV29-1,NA,SVKGHLQGETQY
TRBV18,NA,ASSTPTSPLH
TRBV3-1,NA,ASSPEGRNTIY
TRBV18,NA,ASSTDNYQPQH
TRBV10-3,NA,AISEDTTRVRGRSGPLH
TRBV18,TRBD1,ASSRTGGDSYNYGYT
TRBV6-1,NA,ASSEPQGKDGYT
TRBV20-1,NA,SARQSGYGYT
TRBV19,NA,ASSSGIGDTIY